Given below is one TCR beta chain in context. Its antigen is unidentified. V gave up 1 base and J gave up 0 bases; unmatched junction bases: 10. The CDR3 contains 19 residues. The germline CDR1 and CDR2 sequences are SGHAT and FQDESV (reference sequence). These data come from a study of CD8+ T cells in alopecia areata. Following extraction, RNA underwent reverse transcription to cDNA, which served as the sequencing template. Profiling relied on immunoSEQ multiplex PCR, and the TCRdb table lists in-frame clones only, not all of them. The sample holds about 140,000 clones, around 49% seen once. Sampling of alopecia areata patients yielded lesional scalp punch biopsies as well as peripheral blood. Study-level points and caveats: Clonality was higher in lesional than normal scalp, especially in alopecia totalis/universalis.

The clonotype originates from a human donor with alopecia areata. The starting material was CD4+ T cells sorted from blood, obtained at week 0. V usage is TRBV11-1 and J usage is TRBJ2-2; 8 bases are shared with TRBD2. The CDR3 nucleotides read TGTGCCAGCAGCTTAGTTTTATCCGGGAGGGCCGCGAACACCGGGGAGCTGTTTTTT. This gives the protein CASSLVLSGRAANTGELFF.